Below are 17 T cell receptor beta chains sequenced from a single sample in a study of OX40 agonist ivuxolimab in advanced cancers. Only in-frame clones appear in the TCRdb table, and some are missing; sequencing was by immunoSEQ multiplex PCR. The top ten hold around 13% of the sample, which has 9,500 to 12,000 clones, roughly nine tenths seen once. This material consisted of CD4+ or CD8+ T cells sorted from blood, taken in a trial of the OX40 agonist ivuxolimab. These receptors all come from an adult with an advanced solid tumor such as melanoma, head and neck, liver or kidney cancer.

The chain has TRBV25-1 and TRBJ2-5, with D possibly matching TRBD1 (5 bases). Trimming cost V 1 base and J 3 bases, with 6 bases left between them. Germline V gene data show CDR1 as MGHDK and CDR2 as SYGVNS. CDR3 length equals 13 residues. This CDR3 is CASSELGEETQYF. The CDR3 coding sequence is TGTGCCAGCAGTGAATTAGGGGAAGAGACCCAGTACTTC.

In this sample, this clone turned up a few times. The chain links TRBV4-1 to TRBJ2-7; D ambiguous. There are 14 residues in the CDR3. Germline V gene lookup returns CDR1 MGHRA and CDR2 YSYEKL. Deletions cut 4 bases from V and 5 bases from J, with 15 bases between. CDR3 residues: CASSPTPDGHEQYF. The CDR3 bases are TGCGCCAGCAGCCCCACTCCCGACGGGCACGAGCAGTACTTC.

The chain employs TRBV28 and TRBJ2-7; perhaps TRBD2 as D (6 bases). This CDR3 region has 13 residues. Germline CDR1 reads MDHEN; CDR2 reads SYDVKM. V lost 3 bases and J lost 4, with 10 bases in between. CDR3 in amino acids: CASSFGGVYEQYF. CDR3 DNA sequence: TGTGCCAGCAGTTTTGGAGGGGTTTACGAGCAGTACTTC. Full variable domain (missing parts from reference TRBV28 and TRBJ2-7): DVKVTQSSRYLVKRTGEKVFLECVQDMDHENMFWYRQDPGLGLRLIYFSYDVKMKEKGDIPEGYSVSREKKERFSLILESASTNQTSMYLCASSFGGVYEQYFGPGTRLTVT.

V gene TRBV2 combines with J gene TRBJ2-7, with D possibly TRBD2 on 5 matching bases. The length of the CDR3 is 16 residues. Germline V CDR1 and CDR2: SNHLY, FYNNEI. The V end lost 7 bases, the J end lost 2 bases, and 21 bases lay between the germline ends. CDR3 sequence: CASTPTRERSTYEQYF. The CDR3 DNA reads as TGTGCCAGCACCCCGACGAGGGAGCGATCGACCTACGAGCAGTACTTC.

This clone is medium-sized in the sample. CDR3 protein: CASSRLRGGAEQYF. The CDR3 bases are TGTGCCAGCAGTCGTCTGCGGGGGGGAGCCGAGCAGTACTTC. J is TRBJ2-7 and V is TRBV11-2; 9 bases are shared with TRBD2. The length of the CDR3 is 14 residues. CDR1 and CDR2 (germline): SGHAT, FQNNGV. V shed 6 bases and J 6 bases; nucleotides not matched to a gene: 9.

The chain combines TRBV10-1 with TRBJ2-2; D unclear. Trimming removed 5 bases from V and 5 bases from J, with 6 bases in between. Germline lookup yields CDR1 WNHNN and CDR2 SYGVQD (reference sequence). The CDR3 has 12 residues. The CDR3, as DNA: TGCGCCAGCAGTCTCGGAACCGGGGAGCTGTTTTTT. This encodes CASSLGTGELFF.

The chain combines TRBV6-5 with TRBJ2-5; 7 bases are shared with TRBD1. Gene TRBJ2-7 matches the end of the DNA better, so the J call may be wrong. The CDR3 totals 12 residues. Germline assignment: CDR1 MNHEY and CDR2 SVGAGI. Here the CDR3 reads CASSQAGGEQYF. CDR3 in DNA: TGTGCCAGCAGTCAAGCAGGGGGCGAGCAGTACTTC.

The chain is built from TRBV6-5 and TRBJ2-7; 10 nucleotides match TRBD1. J lost 3 bases, V lost 7 bases, and 6 bases had no gene match. CDR3 length: 14 residues. Germline V gene lookup returns CDR1 MNHEY and CDR2 SVGAGI. The CDR3 is CASTPGQGDYEQYF. The DNA of the CDR3 is TGTGCCAGCACCCCAGGACAGGGGGACTACGAGCAGTACTTC.

V is TRBV2 and J is TRBJ1-1; D is perhaps TRBD1 (5 bases). The ends were cut back, 7 bases at V and 11 bases at J, with 14 bases in the middle. CDR1 and CDR2 (germline): SNHLY, FYNNEI. The CDR3 is 11 residues long. CDR3 nucleotides: TGTGCCAGCACGGGGGGGTCGCGGGCTTTCTTT. Translated, it gives CASTGGSRAFF.

The chain couples TRBV11-2 to TRBJ2-7; D remains ambiguous. The V and J ends lost 3 bases and 3 bases respectively, with 9 bases between them. Germline assignment: CDR1 SGHAT and CDR2 FQNNGV. This CDR3 has 13 residues. Here the CDR3 DNA reads TGTGCCAGCAGCTTCCACAGCAACTACGAGCAGTACTTC. It is translated as CASSFHSNYEQYF.

The rearrangement uses TRBV21-1 and TRBJ2-1; the DNA was not used to check the table's D call, TRBD2. TRBV21-1 is deemed a pseudogene. This CDR3 has 17 residues. CDR3 loop: CASSKAFGLASVNEQFF. The CDR3 bases are TGTGCCAGCAGCAAAGCTTTCGGACTAGCCTCTGTCAATGAGCAGTTCTTC.

This chain connects TRBV9 to TRBJ2-7; D unresolved. This CDR3 has 14 amino acids. With 0 bases removed from V and 0 bases from J, the gap between germline ends came to 7 bases. Germline CDR1 reads SGDLS; CDR2 reads YYNGEE. The chain's CDR3 is CASSVDGSSYEQYF. For the CDR3, the DNA is TGTGCCAGCAGCGTAGACGGTTCCTCCTACGAGCAGTACTTC.

V is TRBV2 and J is TRBJ2-3; D is ambiguous. The length of the CDR3 is 16 residues. With 2 bases removed from V and 3 bases from J, the gap between germline ends came to 15 bases. CDR1 is SNHLY and CDR2 is FYNNEI in the germline V gene. CDR3 DNA: TGTGCCAGCAGTGAATTGGGCCTCCCAGGTACAGATACGCAGTATTTT. This sequence encodes CASSELGLPGTDTQYF. Combining the CDR3 with reference TRBV2 and TRBJ2-3 gives the whole variable domain EPEVTQTPSHQVTQMGQEVILRCVPISNHLYFYWYRQILGQKVEFLVSFYNNEISEKSEIFDDQFSVERPDGSNFTLKIRSTKLEDSAMYFCASSELGLPGTDTQYFGPGTRLTVL.

This rearrangement joins TRBV27 to TRBJ1-1; a weak D match, TRBD1 (6 bases). Trimming stripped 4 bases from V and 1 base from J, with 7 bases between. Per germline, CDR1 MNHEY and CDR2 SMNVEV (reference sequence). This CDR3 region has 13 residues. The CDR3 nucleotides are TGTGCCAGCAGTTGGGGGGCGAACACTGAAGCTTTCTTT. The encoded protein is CASSWGANTEAFF.

The genes are TRBV7-9 and TRBJ2-5, with 7 positions matching TRBD2. V lost 6 bases and J lost 2; bases outside the gene matches: 6. CDR1 and CDR2 from the germline V gene are SEHNR and FQNEAQ (reference sequence). This CDR3 is 14 amino acids long. CDR3 sequence (DNA): TGTGCCAGCAGTCAAACGGGGGGACAAGAGACCCAGTACTTC. This gives the protein CASSQTGGQETQYF.

The chain couples TRBV29-1 to TRBJ2-1; 14 nucleotides match TRBD2. The germline CDR1 and CDR2 sequences are SQVTM and ANQGSEA. Trimming took 4 bases from V and 10 from J; bases not matched to a gene: 15. CDR3 length: 17 amino acids. CDR3: CSVGGTSGGLIKEEQFF. The CDR3, as DNA: TGCAGCGTTGGAGGGACTAGCGGGGGCCTAATCAAAGAGGAGCAGTTCTTC.

This clone was detected a few times. The chain has TRBV7-2 and TRBJ1-2; unclear D gene. The CDR3 length is 14 residues. V lost 5 bases, J lost 4 bases, and 14 bases lay in between. Germline V lookup: CDR1 SGHTA, CDR2 FQGNSA. In DNA form, the CDR3 reads TGTGCCAGCAGCCCCCTATGGACCGGCTATGGCTACACCTTC. Its protein product is CASSPLWTGYGYTF.